The rows below give T cell receptor beta chains drawn from one sample of a study of shared clonotypes between healthy human individuals. The table came from immunoSEQ multiplex PCR; TCRdb's copy has only in-frame clones and leaves some out. The sample includes 650,000 to 800,000 clones, 92% of them seen just once. The specimen sequenced was naive CD8+ T cells sorted from blood. The receptors derive from a man aged 25 to 40 in good health. CDR3s include the opening cysteine and the closing phenylalanine or tryptophan.

v_call: TRBV29-1
j_call: TRBJ2-5
cdr3_aa: CSVDAGESETQYF

v_call: TRBV28
j_call: TRBJ2-7
cdr3_aa: CASSLPLVGGSYEQYF

v_call: TRBV5-1
j_call: TRBJ2-1
cdr3_aa: CASSPLTSGTLRGEQFF

v_call: TRBV29-1
j_call: TRBJ2-7
cdr3_aa: CSAGRQGINEQYF

v_call: TRBV19
j_call: TRBJ2-1
cdr3_aa: CASSAIWDRVDHNEQFF

v_call: TRBV5-4
j_call: TRBJ2-7
cdr3_aa: CASSRWGGGRAYEQYF

v_call: TRBV19
j_call: TRBJ2-7
cdr3_aa: CASSGWRRDSSYEQYF

v_call: TRBV6-1
j_call: TRBJ1-5
cdr3_aa: CASSERDLQENQPQHF

v_call: TRBV29-1
j_call: TRBJ2-3
cdr3_aa: CSVLGPDTQYF

v_call: TRBV4-2
j_call: TRBJ2-1
cdr3_aa: CASSQEGTEQFF

v_call: TRBV27
j_call: TRBJ2-1
cdr3_aa: CASSSPQGLAGGFEQFF

v_call: TRBV6-1
j_call: TRBJ1-2
cdr3_aa: CASSEAGGAALANYGYTF

v_call: TRBV7-2
j_call: TRBJ2-1
cdr3_aa: CASSLLGEQFF

v_call: TRBV6-1
j_call: TRBJ2-3
cdr3_aa: CASSVGLREGWDTQYF

v_call: TRBV5-1
j_call: TRBJ2-1
cdr3_aa: CSSSFETSGSYNEQFF

v_call: TRBV11-3
j_call: TRBJ2-2
cdr3_aa: CASSLRTGATGELFF

v_call: TRBV5-6
j_call: TRBJ2-2
cdr3_aa: CASSYGGGTKSTGELFF

v_call: TRBV27
j_call: TRBJ2-3
cdr3_aa: CASRQEAVPDTQYF

v_call: TRBV5-1
j_call: TRBJ2-1
cdr3_aa: CASSLTSGSYNEQFF

v_call: TRBV6-6
j_call: TRBJ1-1
cdr3_aa: CASSPSPGHTEAFF

v_call: TRBV7-9
j_call: TRBJ2-5
cdr3_aa: CASSSSQGPQETQYF

v_call: TRBV27
j_call: TRBJ2-3
cdr3_aa: CATRGSPHTDTQYF

v_call: TRBV27
j_call: TRBJ2-7
cdr3_aa: CASSPPTSGIPYEQYF

v_call: TRBV7-8
j_call: TRBJ1-2
cdr3_aa: CASSGSGQGAYGYTF

v_call: TRBV11-2
j_call: TRBJ2-7
cdr3_aa: CASSLDRPDPYEQYF

v_call: TRBV7-7
j_call: TRBJ2-2
cdr3_aa: CASSCPTGVGGELFF

v_call: TRBV2
j_call: TRBJ1-1
cdr3_aa: CASSEVGGFTEAFF

v_call: TRBV2
j_call: TRBJ2-1
cdr3_aa: CASNEQFF

v_call: TRBV5-1
j_call: TRBJ2-5
cdr3_aa: CASSLETSGRIGTETQYF

v_call: TRBV28
j_call: TRBJ1-3
cdr3_aa: CASSPQGIGNTIYF

v_call: TRBV7-9
j_call: TRBJ2-7
cdr3_aa: CASSPGQAGEQYF

v_call: TRBV19
j_call: TRBJ2-2
cdr3_aa: CASSPGQGGNTGELFF

v_call: TRBV2
j_call: TRBJ2-1
cdr3_aa: CASETGPEQFF

v_call: TRBV27
j_call: TRBJ2-1
cdr3_aa: CASSFRSGVYNEQFF

v_call: TRBV10-3
j_call: TRBJ2-7
cdr3_aa: CAISEGSSGRAHEQYF

v_call: TRBV5-1
j_call: TRBJ1-5
cdr3_aa: CASRWGGQGVNQPQHF

v_call: TRBV6-1
j_call: TRBJ1-5
cdr3_aa: CASGGQSNQPQHF

v_call: TRBV7-9
j_call: TRBJ2-1
cdr3_aa: CASTPGQQITYNEQFF

v_call: TRBV18
j_call: TRBJ2-6
cdr3_aa: CASSPNQGREGANVLTF

v_call: TRBV11-2
j_call: TRBJ2-3
cdr3_aa: CASSLRDRDLTDTQYF

v_call: TRBV7-9
j_call: TRBJ1-1
cdr3_aa: CASSPSMNTEAFF

v_call: TRBV28
j_call: TRBJ2-7
cdr3_aa: CASNPRGSEQYF

v_call: TRBV7-9
j_call: TRBJ2-2
cdr3_aa: CASSPTNTGELFF

v_call: TRBV11-2
j_call: TRBJ2-1
cdr3_aa: CASRRIGGGRGDNEQFF

v_call: TRBV2
j_call: TRBJ2-7
cdr3_aa: CASSEARQVEQYF

v_call: TRBV27
j_call: TRBJ1-2
cdr3_aa: CASKRGSDYGYTF

v_call: TRBV9
j_call: TRBJ2-7
cdr3_aa: CASSVGGGTYEQYF

v_call: TRBV7-9
j_call: TRBJ1-2
cdr3_aa: CASSRPSRTDYGYTF

v_call: TRBV25-1
j_call: TRBJ2-5
cdr3_aa: CASSEGAEKETQYF

v_call: TRBV19
j_call: TRBJ2-7
cdr3_aa: CASSIGTSSSYEQYF

v_call: TRBV6-6
j_call: TRBJ2-7
cdr3_aa: CASSPTTRQVYEQYF

v_call: TRBV11-3
j_call: TRBJ2-7
cdr3_aa: CASSLGTGLEQYF

v_call: TRBV7-9
j_call: TRBJ2-3
cdr3_aa: CASSSTSTDTQYF

v_call: TRBV10-3
j_call: TRBJ2-7
cdr3_aa: CAISEYSYEQYF

v_call: TRBV11-2
j_call: TRBJ2-7
cdr3_aa: CASSLVAGGSYEQYF